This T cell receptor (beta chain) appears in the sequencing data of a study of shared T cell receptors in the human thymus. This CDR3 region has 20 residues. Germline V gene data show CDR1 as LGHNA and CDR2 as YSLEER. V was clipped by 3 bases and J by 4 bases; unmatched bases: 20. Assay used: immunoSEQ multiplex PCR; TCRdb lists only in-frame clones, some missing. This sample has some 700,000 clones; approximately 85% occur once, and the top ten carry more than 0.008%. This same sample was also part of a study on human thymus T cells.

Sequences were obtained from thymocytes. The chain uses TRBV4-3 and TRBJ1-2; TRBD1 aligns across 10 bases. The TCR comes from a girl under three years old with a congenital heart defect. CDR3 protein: CASSQRSDGTGEGWSYGYTF. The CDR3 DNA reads TGCGCCAGCAGCCAGAGGTCCGACGGGACAGGGGAAGGGTGGTCCTATGGCTACACCTTC.